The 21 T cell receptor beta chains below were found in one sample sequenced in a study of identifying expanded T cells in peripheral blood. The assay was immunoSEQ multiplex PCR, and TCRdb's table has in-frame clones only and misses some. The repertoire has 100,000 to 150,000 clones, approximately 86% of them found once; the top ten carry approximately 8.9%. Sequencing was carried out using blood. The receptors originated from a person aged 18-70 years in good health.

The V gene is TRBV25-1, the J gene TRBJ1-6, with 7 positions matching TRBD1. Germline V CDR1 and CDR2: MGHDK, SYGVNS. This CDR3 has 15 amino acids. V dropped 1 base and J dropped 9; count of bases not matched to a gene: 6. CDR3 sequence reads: CASSEFRGASSPLHF. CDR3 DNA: TGTGCCAGCAGTGAATTCAGGGGGGCTTCTTCACCCCTCCACTTT.

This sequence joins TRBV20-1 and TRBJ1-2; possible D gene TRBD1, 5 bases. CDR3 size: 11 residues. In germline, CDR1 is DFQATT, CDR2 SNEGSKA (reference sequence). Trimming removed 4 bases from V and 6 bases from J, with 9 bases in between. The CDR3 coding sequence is TGCAGTGCTAACGGGGCTCATGGCTACACCTTC. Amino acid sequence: CSANGAHGYTF.

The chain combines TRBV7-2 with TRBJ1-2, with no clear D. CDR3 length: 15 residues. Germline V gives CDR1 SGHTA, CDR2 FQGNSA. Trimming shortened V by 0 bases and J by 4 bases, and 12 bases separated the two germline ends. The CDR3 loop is CASSLAREGGYGYTF. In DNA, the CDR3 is TGTGCCAGCAGCTTAGCGCGGGAGGGTGGCTATGGCTACACCTTC.

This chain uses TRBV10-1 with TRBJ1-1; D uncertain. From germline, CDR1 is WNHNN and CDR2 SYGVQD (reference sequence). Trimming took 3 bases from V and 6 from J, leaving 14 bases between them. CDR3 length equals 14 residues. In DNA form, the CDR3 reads TGCGCCAGCAGTGAAAGTGGGCGAGGGTCTGAAGCTTTCTTT. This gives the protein CASSESGRGSEAFF.

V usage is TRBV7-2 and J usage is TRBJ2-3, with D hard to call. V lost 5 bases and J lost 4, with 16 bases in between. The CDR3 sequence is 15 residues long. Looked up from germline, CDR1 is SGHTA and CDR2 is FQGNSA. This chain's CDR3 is CASSRPAAQADTQYF. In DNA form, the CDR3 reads TGTGCCAGCAGCAGACCGGCCGCCCAGGCAGATACGCAGTATTTT.

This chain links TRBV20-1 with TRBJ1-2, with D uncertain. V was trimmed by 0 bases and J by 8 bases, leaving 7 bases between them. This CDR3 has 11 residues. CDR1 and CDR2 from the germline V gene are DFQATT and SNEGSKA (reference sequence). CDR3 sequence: CSARDLVGYTF. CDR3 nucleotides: TGCAGTGCTAGAGATTTAGTGGGCTACACCTTC.

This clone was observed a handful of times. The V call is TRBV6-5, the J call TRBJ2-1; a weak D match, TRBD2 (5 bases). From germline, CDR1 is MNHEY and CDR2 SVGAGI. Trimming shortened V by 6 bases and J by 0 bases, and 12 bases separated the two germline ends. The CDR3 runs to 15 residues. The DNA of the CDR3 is TGTGCCAGCAGCCCGAGCGGAAGCTCCTACAATGAGCAGTTCTTC. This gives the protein CASSPSGSSYNEQFF.

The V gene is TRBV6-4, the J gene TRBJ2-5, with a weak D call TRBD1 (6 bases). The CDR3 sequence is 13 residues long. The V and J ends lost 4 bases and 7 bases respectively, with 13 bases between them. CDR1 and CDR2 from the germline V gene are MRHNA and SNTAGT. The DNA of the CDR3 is TGTGCCAGCAGTGGGGACAATCAGGGGACCCAGTACTTC. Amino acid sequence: CASSGDNQGTQYF.

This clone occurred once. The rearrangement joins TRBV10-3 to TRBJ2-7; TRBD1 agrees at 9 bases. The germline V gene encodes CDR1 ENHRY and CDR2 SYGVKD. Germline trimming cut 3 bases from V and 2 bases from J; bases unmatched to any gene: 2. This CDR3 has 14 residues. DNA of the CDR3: TGTGCCATCAGTGACAGACAGGGGGCCTACGAGCAGTACTTC. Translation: CAISDRQGAYEQYF.

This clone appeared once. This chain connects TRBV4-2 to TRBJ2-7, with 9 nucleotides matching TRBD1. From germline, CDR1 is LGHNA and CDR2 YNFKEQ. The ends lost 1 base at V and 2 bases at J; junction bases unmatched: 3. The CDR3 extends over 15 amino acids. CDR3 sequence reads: CASSQGGTGTYEQYF. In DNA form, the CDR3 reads TGTGCCAGCAGCCAAGGGGGGACAGGGACCTACGAGCAGTACTTC.

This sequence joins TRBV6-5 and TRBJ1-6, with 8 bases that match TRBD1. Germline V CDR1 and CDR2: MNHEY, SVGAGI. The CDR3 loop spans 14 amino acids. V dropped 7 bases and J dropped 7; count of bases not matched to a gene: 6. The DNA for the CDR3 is TGTGCCAGCACCCCAGGACAGGGAAATTCACCCCTCCACTTT. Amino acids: CASTPGQGNSPLHF.

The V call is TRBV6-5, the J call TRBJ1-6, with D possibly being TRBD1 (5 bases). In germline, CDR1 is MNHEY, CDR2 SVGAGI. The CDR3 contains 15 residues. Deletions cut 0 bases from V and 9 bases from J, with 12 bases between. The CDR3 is CASSYSGGVGSPLHF. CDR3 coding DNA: TGTGCCAGCAGTTACTCGGGGGGAGTTGGTTCACCCCTCCACTTT.

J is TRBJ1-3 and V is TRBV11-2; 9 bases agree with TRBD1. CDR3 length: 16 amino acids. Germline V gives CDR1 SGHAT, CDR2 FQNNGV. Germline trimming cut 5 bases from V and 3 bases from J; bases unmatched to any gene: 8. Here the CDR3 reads CASSRQTGGGGNTIYF. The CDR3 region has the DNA TGTGCCAGCAGCCGGCAGACAGGGGGAGGTGGAAACACCATATATTTT.

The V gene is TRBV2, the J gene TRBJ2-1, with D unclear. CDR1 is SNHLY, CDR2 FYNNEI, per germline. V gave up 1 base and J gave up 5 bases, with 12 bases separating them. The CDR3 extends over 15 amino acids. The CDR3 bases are TGTGCCAGCAGTGAAGAAGGGAACCGAAACAATGAGCAGTTCTTC. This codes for CASSEEGNRNNEQFF.

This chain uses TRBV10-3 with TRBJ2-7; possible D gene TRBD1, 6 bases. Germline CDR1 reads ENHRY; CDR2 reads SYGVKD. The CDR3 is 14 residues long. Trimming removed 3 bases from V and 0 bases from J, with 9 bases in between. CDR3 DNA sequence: TGTGCCATCAGTGATGGGACAAGCTCCTACGAGCAGTACTTC. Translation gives CAISDGTSSYEQYF.

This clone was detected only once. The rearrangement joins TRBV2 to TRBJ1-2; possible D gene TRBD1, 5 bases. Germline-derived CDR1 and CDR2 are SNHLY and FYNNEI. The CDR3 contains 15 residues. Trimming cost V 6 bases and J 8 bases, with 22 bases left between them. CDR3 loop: CASSAAGKNGGGYTF. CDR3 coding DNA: TGTGCCAGCAGCGCTGCAGGGAAGAATGGAGGAGGCTACACCTTC.

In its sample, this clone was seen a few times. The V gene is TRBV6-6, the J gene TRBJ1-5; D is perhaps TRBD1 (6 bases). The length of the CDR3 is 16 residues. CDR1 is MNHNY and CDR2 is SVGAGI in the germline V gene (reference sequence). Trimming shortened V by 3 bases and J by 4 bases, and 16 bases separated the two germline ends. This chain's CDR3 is CASSYQLGGTNQPQHF. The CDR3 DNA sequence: TGTGCCAGCAGTTATCAATTAGGGGGGACGAATCAGCCCCAGCATTTT.

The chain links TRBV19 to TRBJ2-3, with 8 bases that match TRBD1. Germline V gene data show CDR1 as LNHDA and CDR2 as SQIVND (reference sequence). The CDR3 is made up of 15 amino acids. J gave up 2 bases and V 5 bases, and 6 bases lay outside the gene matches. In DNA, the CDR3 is TGTGCCAGTAGTCGGACAGGGATGGACACAGATACGCAGTATTTT. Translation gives CASSRTGMDTDTQYF.

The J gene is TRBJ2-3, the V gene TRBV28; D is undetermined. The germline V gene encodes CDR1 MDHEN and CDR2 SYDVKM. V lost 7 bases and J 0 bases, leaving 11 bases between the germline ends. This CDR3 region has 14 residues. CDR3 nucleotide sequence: TGTGCCAGCACCAAATCACAGAGCACAGATACGCAGTATTTT. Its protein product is CASTKSQSTDTQYF. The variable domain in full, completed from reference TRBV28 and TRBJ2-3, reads DVKVTQSSRYLVKRTGEKVFLECVQDMDHENMFWYRQDPGLGLRLIYFSYDVKMKEKGDIPEGYSVSREKKERFSLILESASTNQTSMYLCASTKSQSTDTQYFGPGTRLTVL.

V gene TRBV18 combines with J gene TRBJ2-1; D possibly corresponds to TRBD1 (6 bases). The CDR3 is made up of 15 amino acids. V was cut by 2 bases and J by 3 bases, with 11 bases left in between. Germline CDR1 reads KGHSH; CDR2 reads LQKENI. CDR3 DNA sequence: TGTGCCAGCTCACCAACTCGACAGGACTACAATGAGCAGTTCTTC. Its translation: CASSPTRQDYNEQFF. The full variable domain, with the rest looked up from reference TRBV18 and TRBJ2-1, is NAGVMQNPRHLVRRRGQEARLRCSPMKGHSHVYWYRQLPEEGLKFMVYLQKENIIDESGMPKERFSAEFPKEGPSILRIQQVVRGDSAAYFCASSPTRQDYNEQFFGPGTRLTVL.

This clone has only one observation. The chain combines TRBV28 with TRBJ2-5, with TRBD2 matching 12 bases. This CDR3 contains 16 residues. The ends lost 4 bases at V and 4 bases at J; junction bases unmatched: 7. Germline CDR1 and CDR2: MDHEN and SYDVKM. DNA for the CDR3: TGTGCCAGCAGTTCGACGACTAGCGGGAGCGGAGAGACCCAGTACTTC. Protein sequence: CASSSTTSGSGETQYF.